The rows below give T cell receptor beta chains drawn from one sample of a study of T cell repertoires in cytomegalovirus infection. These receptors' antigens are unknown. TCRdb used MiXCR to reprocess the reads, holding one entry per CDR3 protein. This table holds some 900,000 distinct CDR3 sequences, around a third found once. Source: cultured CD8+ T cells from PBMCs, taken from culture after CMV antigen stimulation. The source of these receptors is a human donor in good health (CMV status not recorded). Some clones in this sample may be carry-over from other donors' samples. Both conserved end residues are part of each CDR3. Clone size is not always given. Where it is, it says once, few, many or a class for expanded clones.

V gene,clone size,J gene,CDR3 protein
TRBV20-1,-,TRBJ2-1,CSARDRVAGVNNEQFF
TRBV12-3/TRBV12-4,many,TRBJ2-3,CASSSDRSSADTQYF
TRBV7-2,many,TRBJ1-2,CASSPKGHHYRGDYGYTF
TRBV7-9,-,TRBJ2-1,CASSTPTSYSYNEQFF
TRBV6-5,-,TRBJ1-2,CASSYDSVDGYTF
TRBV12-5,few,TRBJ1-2,CASGLLRRSPNYGYTF
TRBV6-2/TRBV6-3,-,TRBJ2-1,CASSYVWGNEQFF
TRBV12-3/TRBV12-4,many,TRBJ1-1,CASSKTGGRNTEAFF
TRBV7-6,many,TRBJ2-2,CASSPGHYTGELFF
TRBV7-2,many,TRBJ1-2,CASSLALLVHYGYTF
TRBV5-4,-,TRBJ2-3,CASFVRRGGTDTQYF
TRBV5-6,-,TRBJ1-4,CASSPRQGLTEKLFF
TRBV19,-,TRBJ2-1,CASSHRGFYNEQFF
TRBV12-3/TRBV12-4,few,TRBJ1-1,CASNIGTGGADAFF
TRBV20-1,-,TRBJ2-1,CSARSLAGGLNEQFF
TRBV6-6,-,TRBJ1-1,CASGRILRPMNTEAFF
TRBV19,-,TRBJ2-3,CASTDVGGTQYF
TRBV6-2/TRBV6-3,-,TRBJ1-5,CASSYSSDNTQPQHF
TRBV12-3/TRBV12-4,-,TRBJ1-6,CASRTDSSLPLHF
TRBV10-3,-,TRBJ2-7,CAITIGQGISSYEQYF
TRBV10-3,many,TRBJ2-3,CAALAGEGTQYF
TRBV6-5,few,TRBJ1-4,CASSYYSGEKLFF
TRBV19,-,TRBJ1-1,CASKDRALTEAFF
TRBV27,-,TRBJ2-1,CASSGLAGGLSDNKQFF
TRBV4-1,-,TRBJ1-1,CTSSQGMNTEAFF
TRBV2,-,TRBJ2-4,CASSGALAGGPGAAKNIQYF
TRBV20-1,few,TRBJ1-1,CSAPVRDSLMNTEAFF
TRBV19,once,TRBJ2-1,CASSIAQGAWNEQFF
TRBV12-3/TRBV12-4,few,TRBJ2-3,CASSFSGEKKTDTQYF
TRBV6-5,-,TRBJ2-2,CASSFSLGWGAGELFF
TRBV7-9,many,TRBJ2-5,CASSLVMPGQETQYF
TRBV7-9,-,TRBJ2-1,CASSLPGTIPHNEQFF
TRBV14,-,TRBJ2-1,CASSQGQRLGGEQFF
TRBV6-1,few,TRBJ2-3,CASSFPNVRDRATDTQYF
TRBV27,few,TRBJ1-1,CASVGLVAFF
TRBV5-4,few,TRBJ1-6,CASSPGTGYLTLHF
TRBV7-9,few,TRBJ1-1,CASSSAETGGNTEAFF